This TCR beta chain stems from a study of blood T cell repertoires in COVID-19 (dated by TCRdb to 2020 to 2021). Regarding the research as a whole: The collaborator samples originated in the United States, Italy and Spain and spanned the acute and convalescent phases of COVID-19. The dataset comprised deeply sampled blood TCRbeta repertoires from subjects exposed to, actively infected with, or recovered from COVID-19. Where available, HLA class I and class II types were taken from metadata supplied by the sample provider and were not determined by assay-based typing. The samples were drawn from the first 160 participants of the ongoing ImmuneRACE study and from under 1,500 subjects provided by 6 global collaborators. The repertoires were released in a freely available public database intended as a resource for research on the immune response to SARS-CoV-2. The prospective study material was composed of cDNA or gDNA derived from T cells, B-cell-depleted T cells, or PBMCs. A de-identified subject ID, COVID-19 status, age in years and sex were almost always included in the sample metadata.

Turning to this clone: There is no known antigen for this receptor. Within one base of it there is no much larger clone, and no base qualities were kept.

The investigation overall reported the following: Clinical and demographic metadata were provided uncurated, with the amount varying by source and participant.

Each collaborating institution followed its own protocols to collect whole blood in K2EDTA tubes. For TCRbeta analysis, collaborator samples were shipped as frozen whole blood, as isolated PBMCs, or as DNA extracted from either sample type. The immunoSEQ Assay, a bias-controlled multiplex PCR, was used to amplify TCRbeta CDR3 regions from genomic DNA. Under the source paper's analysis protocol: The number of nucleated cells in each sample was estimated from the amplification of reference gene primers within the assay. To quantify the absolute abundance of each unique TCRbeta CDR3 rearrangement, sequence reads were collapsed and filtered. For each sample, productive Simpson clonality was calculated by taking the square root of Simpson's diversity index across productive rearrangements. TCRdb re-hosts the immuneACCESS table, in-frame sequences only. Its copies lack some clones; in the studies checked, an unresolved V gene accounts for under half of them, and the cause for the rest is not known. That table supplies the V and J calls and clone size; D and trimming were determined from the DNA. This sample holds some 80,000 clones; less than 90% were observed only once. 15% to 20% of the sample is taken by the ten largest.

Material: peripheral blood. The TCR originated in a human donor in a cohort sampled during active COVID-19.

The CDR3 reads as follows: CASSFGGGGGDTQYF. In nucleotide form, the sequence is TGCGCCAGCAGCTTCGGGGGAGGCGGGGGAGATACGCAGTATTTT. The chain links TRBV5-1 with TRBJ2-3, with 7 junctional bases fitting TRBD2. V and J are trimmed by 2 bases and 5 bases, and the gene matches miss 8 bases of the junction. The cysteine opens and the phenylalanine closes a CDR3 of 15 amino acids. Only CDR3 DNA remains: 45 bases, in frame from the first base. According to the germline V gene, CDR1 reads SGHRS and CDR2 reads YFSETQ.